Shown below are 10 T cell receptor gamma chains from a single sample sequenced in a study of intestinal T cells in coeliac disease. For each case, the template was genomic DNA from ten approximately 5.2-µm formalin-fixed paraffin-embedded scrolls. TRG repertoires were amplified with LymphoTrack primers from 150 to 200 ng of biopsy DNA. TCRdb used CATT to re-call clones from the multiplex PCR reads. Among 300 to 400 gamma-chain clones listed, 56% were seen once. The specimen was a duodenal biopsy. The receptors were sampled from a human donor who served as a control with a normal duodenal biopsy, not a healthy volunteer.

This clone was observed a few times. The protein given by TCRdb reflects a much larger clone and differs at residue 7 from this DNA's translation, likely from a read error; the protein shown is the DNA's translation. The chain links TRGV10 to TRGJ1 or TRGJ2. TRGV10 is recorded as an ORF, its role being uncertain. There are 13 residues in the CDR3. V shed 8 bases and J 4 bases; nucleotides not matched to a gene: 9. The CDR3 DNA reads TGTGCTGCGTGGGATGATTGCTATTATAAGAAACTCTTT. It yields the protein CAAWDDCYYKKLF.

Concerning this clone: With only one base between it and a far larger clone, this is likely a read error. The chain couples TRGV10 to TRGJ1 or TRGJ2. TRGV10 is annotated as an ORF whose role is uncertain. This CDR3 is built from 10 residues. The CDR3 nucleotides read TGTGCTGCGTGGGATTATAAGAAACTCTTC. Translating it yields CAAWDYKKLF.

The chain combines TRGV10 with TRGJ1 or TRGJ2. TRGV10 is an ORF, with its function uncertain. The CDR3 has 15 amino acids. Trimming at V came to 8 bases and at J to 3 bases, leaving 14 bases not matched to a gene. The CDR3 region is CAAWDYAALYYKKLF. CDR3 DNA sequence: TGTGCTGCGTGGGATTACGCAGCCCTTTATTATAAGAAACTCTTT.

The chain employs TRGV8 and TRGJ1 or TRGJ2. This CDR3 is 12 amino acids long. Germline CDR1 reads VENAVY; CDR2 reads YDSYNSRV. Trimming took 12 bases from V and 10 from J; bases not matched to a gene: 18. As DNA, the CDR3 is TGTGCCCACCTGGGATTAGAGGCCAAGAAACTCTTT. It yields the protein CAHLGLEAKKLF.

This sequence joins TRGV4 and TRGJ1 or TRGJ2. This CDR3 comprises 16 residues. Germline V CDR1 and CDR2: EGSTGY, YDSYTSSV. The trim removed 2 bases at V and 8 bases at J, leaving 18 bases unmatched. CDR3 nucleotides: TGTGCCACCTGGGATGTCTTGGGAGGGTTGGTTGATAAGAAACTCTTT. It encodes CATWDVLGGLVDKKLF.

There are a few counts of this clone. For this DNA, TCRdb reports the protein of a much larger clone, which diverges at residue 5, most likely from a read error; the protein presented here is translated directly from the DNA. The genes are TRGV4 and TRGJ1 or TRGJ2. V trimming: 5 bases; J trimming: 4 bases; junction bases outside the gene matches: 5. This CDR3 has 12 amino acids. Germline CDR1 reads EGSTGY; CDR2 reads YDSYTSSV. In DNA, the CDR3 is TGTGCCACCTGGGGGGTCTATTATAAGAAACTCTTT. It is translated as CATWGVYYKKLF.

This clone has just a few counts. The chain uses TRGV8 and TRGJ1 or TRGJ2. Germline V CDR1 and CDR2: VENAVY, YDSYNSRV. The CDR3 runs 13 residues. The CDR3 sequence is CAPGSTDYYKKLF. CDR3 coding DNA: TGTGCACCTGGGTCAACGGATTATTATAAGAAACTCTTT.

This clone has a single count. The chain has TRGV5 and TRGJ1 or TRGJ2. The CDR3 contains 13 residues. Germline CDR1 is VINAFY and CDR2 is YDVSNSKD. V lost 8 bases to trimming and J lost 7 bases; unmatched junction nucleotides: 14. In DNA, the CDR3 is TGTGCCACCTTGGGACAGGCGGGGTATAAGAAACTCTTT. Translated: CATLGQAGYKKLF.

Comments on this clone: One base away lies a much larger clone, so this may be a sequencing read error. The chain carries TRGV11 and TRGJ1 or TRGJ2. TRGV11 is given ORF status, its function remaining uncertain. The CDR3 length is 18 residues. As DNA, the CDR3 is TGTGCCTGTTGGATTAGGGCCCAAACGTGGCGTTATTATTATAAGAAACTCTTT. It specifies CACWIRAQTWRYYYKKLF.

By proportion, this clone is hyperexpanded (1% or more). The chain couples TRGV4 to TRGJ1 or TRGJ2. Germline loops: CDR1 EGSTGY, CDR2 YDSYTSSV. The ends lost 3 bases at V and 0 bases at J; junction bases unmatched: 2. This CDR3 spans 13 amino acids. The CDR3 sequence is CATWDWNYYKKLF. The CDR3 DNA reads TGTGCCACCTGGGATTGGAATTATTATAAGAAACTCTTT.